This entry features one T cell receptor beta chain sequence. Antigen specificity is unknown. This specimen comes from a study of radiotherapy plus CTLA-4 blockade in lung cancer. Study summary: With approximately 33% of patients having disease control, objective responses were seen in about 18%.

The V gene lost 4 bases and the J gene lost 4 bases, with 7 bases spanning the gap. Germline loops: CDR1 SQVTM, CDR2 ANQGSEA. The CDR3 loop spans 12 amino acids. Ipilimumab CTLA-4 blockade and focal radiation were given to patients with chemo-refractory metastatic non-small-cell lung cancer. Study results and limitations: Expansion of tumor-derived TCR clones was observed in blood after radiotherapy plus ipilimumab. Reports identified early blood T cell clone dynamics, with interferon-beta, as the best response predictor.

The table came from immunoSEQ multiplex PCR; TCRdb's copy has only in-frame clones and leaves some out. Among around 30,000 clones listed, around 70% were seen once. The chain combines TRBV29-1 with TRBJ2-2; D gene uncertain. This TCR came from a human donor with non-small cell lung cancer whose response to radiotherapy plus ipilimumab could not be evaluated. The sample was peripheral blood, taken from a patient treated with radiotherapy plus ipilimumab. Here the CDR3 DNA reads TGCAGCGTTGCCTGGGCCACCGGGGAGCTGTTTTTT. Protein product: CSVAWATGELFF.